This note documents a single T cell receptor beta chain sequence. The V end was cut by 1 base, the J end by 0 bases, with 9 bases between. The germline CDR1 and CDR2 sequences are SGHNT and YYREEE (reference sequence). This CDR3 is built from 15 residues. The sample originates from a study of blood T cell repertoires in COVID-19. Libraries were prepared by immunoSEQ multiplex PCR; TCRdb keeps only in-frame clonotypes and omits some of them. The sample has about 290,000 clones, roughly 89% seen once. The sequenced sample was PBMCs or T cells enriched from blood (not recorded which). The clonotype comes from a woman in her 40s who had recovered from COVID-19. This sequence joins TRBV5-4 and TRBJ2-3; D is undetermined. The CDR3 DNA reads TGTGCCAGCAGCTTGCGGGTCTCAAGCACAGATACGCAGTATTTT. Its protein product is CASSLRVSSTDTQYF.